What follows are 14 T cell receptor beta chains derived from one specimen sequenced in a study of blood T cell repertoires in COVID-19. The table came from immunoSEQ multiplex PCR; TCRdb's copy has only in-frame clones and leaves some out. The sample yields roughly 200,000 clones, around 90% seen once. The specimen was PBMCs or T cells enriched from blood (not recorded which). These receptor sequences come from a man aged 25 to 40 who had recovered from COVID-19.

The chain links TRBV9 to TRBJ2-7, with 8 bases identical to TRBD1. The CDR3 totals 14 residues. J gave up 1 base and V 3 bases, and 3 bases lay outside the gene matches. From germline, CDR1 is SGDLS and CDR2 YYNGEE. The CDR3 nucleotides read TGTGCCAGCAGCGAACGGACAGGGTCCTACGAGCAGTACTTC. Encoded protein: CASSERTGSYEQYF.

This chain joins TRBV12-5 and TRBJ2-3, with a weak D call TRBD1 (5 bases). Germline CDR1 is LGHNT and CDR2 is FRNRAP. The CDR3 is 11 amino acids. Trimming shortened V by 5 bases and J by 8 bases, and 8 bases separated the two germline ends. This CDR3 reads CASGGDSTQYF. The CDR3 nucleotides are TGTGCTAGTGGTGGTGACAGTACGCAGTATTTT.

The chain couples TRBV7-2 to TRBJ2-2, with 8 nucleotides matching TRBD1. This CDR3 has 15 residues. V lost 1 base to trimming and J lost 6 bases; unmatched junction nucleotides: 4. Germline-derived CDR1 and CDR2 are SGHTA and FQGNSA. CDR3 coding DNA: TGTGCCAGCAGCTTAGTCAGGGGGCAATCCGGGGAGCTGTTTTTT. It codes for CASSLVRGQSGELFF.

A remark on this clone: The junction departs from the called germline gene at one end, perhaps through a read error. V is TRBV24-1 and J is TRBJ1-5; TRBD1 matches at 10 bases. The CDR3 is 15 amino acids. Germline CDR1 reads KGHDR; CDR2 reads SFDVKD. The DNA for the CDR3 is TGTGCCACGAGTGTCTCGGGGGACAGGGGAGGGCCCCAGCATTTT. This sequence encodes CATSVSGDRGGPQHF.

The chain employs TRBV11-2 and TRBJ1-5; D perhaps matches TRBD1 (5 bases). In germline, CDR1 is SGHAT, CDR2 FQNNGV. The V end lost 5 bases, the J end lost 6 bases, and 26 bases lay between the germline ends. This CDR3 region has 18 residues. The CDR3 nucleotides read TGTGCCAGCAGCCCCCGGTTGGTGGTGCAGGGTAATAGTCAGCCCCAGCATTTT. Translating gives CASSPRLVVQGNSQPQHF.

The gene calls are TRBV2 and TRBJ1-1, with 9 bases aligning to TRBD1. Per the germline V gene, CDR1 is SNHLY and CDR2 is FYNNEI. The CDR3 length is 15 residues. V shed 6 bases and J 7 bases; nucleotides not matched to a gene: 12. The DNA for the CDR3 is TGTGCCAGCAGGAGGGGCACAGGGGGCGCGGATGAAGCTTTCTTT. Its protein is CASRRGTGGADEAFF.

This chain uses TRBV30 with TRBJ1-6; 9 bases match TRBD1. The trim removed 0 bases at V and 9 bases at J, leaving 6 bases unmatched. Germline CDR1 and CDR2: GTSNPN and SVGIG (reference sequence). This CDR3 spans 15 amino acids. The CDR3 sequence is CAWSVGTGKSSPLHF. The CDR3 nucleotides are TGTGCCTGGAGTGTAGGGACAGGGAAGTCTTCACCCCTCCACTTT.

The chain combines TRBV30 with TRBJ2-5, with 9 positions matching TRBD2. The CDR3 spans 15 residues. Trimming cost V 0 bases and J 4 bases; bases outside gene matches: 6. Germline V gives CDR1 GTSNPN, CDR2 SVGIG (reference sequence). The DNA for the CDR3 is TGTGCCTGGAGTGTGGCGGGGGGGACGGGAGAGACCCAGTACTTC. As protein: CAWSVAGGTGETQYF.

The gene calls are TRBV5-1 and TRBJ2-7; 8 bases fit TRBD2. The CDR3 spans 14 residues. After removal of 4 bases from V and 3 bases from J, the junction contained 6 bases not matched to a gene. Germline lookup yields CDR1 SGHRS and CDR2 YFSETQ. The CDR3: CASSLLGGDYEQYF. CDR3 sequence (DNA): TGCGCCAGCAGCCTACTCGGGGGGGACTACGAGCAGTACTTC.

In DNA, the CDR3 is TGCGCCAGCAGCCAAGATCTCGGAGGCAGGGGCTATGGCTACACCTTC. Amino acids: CASSQDLGGRGYGYTF. This chain connects TRBV4-3 to TRBJ1-2, with D maybe TRBD1 (6 bases). Trimming shortened V by 0 bases and J by 4 bases, and 15 bases separated the two germline ends. CDR3 length equals 16 residues. Germline V gives CDR1 LGHNA, CDR2 YSLEER.

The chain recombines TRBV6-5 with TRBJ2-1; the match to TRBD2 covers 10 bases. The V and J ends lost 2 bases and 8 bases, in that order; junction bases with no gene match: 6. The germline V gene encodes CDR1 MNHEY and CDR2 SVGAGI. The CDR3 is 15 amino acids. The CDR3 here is CASSYRLAGEHEQFF. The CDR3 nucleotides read TGTGCCAGCAGTTACCGGCTAGCGGGAGAACATGAGCAGTTCTTC.

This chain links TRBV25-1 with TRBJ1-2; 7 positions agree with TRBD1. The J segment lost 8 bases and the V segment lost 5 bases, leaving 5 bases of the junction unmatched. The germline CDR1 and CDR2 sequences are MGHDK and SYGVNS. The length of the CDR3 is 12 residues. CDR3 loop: CASSSQGGGYTF. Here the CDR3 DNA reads TGTGCCAGCAGTTCTCAGGGGGGAGGCTACACCTTC.

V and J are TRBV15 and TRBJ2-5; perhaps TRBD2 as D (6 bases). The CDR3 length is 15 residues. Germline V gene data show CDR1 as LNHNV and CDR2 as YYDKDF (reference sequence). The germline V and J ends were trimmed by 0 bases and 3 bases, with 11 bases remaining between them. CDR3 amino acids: CATSRDRREKETQYF. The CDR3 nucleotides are TGTGCCACCAGCAGAGATCGCCGGGAGAAAGAGACCCAGTACTTC.

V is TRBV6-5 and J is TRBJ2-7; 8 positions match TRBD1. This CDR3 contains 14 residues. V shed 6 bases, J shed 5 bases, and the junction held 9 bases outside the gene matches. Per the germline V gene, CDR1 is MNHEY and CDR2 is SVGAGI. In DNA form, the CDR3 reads TGTGCCAGCAGGACGACAGGGGTACGAGACGAGCAGTACTTC. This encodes CASRTTGVRDEQYF.